This T cell receptor beta chain was identified during a study of shared clonotypes between healthy human individuals. The data were produced by immunoSEQ multiplex PCR, yet TCRdb's version contains in-frame clones alone and is incomplete. In the table there are roughly 530,000 clones, almost 97% of which are singletons. CDR1 and CDR2 (germline): MNHNY, SVGAGI (reference sequence). V lost 0 bases to trimming and J lost 2 bases, with 9 bases between them. The CDR3 totals 15 residues. The clonotype originates from a woman aged 25 to 45 in good health. The sequenced material came from naive CD4+ T cells sorted from blood. Indicated subset: CD45RA+ positively selected. The chain has TRBV6-6 and TRBJ2-3; D not resolved. CDR3 sequence reads: CASSYSYSNTDTQYF. For the CDR3, the DNA is TGTGCCAGCAGTTACTCGTACAGTAACACAGATACGCAGTATTTT.